This T cell receptor beta chain stems from a study of early T cells in non-severe SARS-CoV-2 infection. This CDR3 comprises 15 residues. Germline CDR1 and CDR2: SQVTM and ANQGSEA. This clonotype was seen a handful of times. TCRdb re-called the 5' RACE reads with MiXCR, one entry per CDR3 protein. The table shows about 33,000 distinct CDR3 sequences, with under 7.5% occurring only once. The chain joins TRBV29-1 to TRBJ2-3; tentative D call: TRBD2 (5 bases). This clonotype was obtained from an adult who was a healthcare worker with PCR-confirmed SARS-CoV-2 infection or an uninfected control (not recorded which). The sequenced sample consisted of whole blood. DNA of the CDR3: TGCACCTACCTACCCCCACGTCGAGGGACAGATACGCAGTATTTT. It is translated as CTYLPPRRGTDTQYF.